This TCR beta chain came from a study of T cell responses to AZD1222 COVID-19 vaccine. The study, taken as a whole, reports: Recipients of AZD1222 seropositive at baseline numbered only five or six. Donors were mostly white British, more females; clonal diversity possibly underestimated.

V was pared by 2 bases and J by 0 bases, with 4 bases of the junction left unmatched. Germline V gene lookup returns CDR1 MNHEY and CDR2 SMNVEV (reference sequence). The CDR3 has 16 residues. As regards this clone: Its matching antigen is unknown.

Sequencing used immunoSEQ multiplex PCR; TCRdb keeps in-frame clones, though not all of them. The sample includes more than 100,000 clones, 85% to 90% of them seen just once. The chain has TRBV27 and TRBJ2-1, with TRBD2 matching 7 bases. The receptor was isolated from an adult in good health. Source: peripheral blood, taken on day 0 of AZD1222 vaccination. CDR3 sequence: CASSLVGGSSYNEQFF. The CDR3 DNA reads TGTGCCAGCAGTTTAGTCGGCGGGAGCTCCTACAATGAGCAGTTCTTC.